A single sample gave rise to the 13 T cell receptor beta chains below, sequenced in a study of shared clonotypes between healthy human individuals. The naive CD8 subset, CD45RO-negative cells positively selected for CCR7, excluded terminally differentiated effector memory CD45RA+ cells. Only in-frame clones appear in the TCRdb table, and some are missing; sequencing was by immunoSEQ multiplex PCR. This table has more than 2 million clones, roughly 95% appearing once. The source material was naive CD8+ T cells sorted from blood. The origin of the receptors is a man aged 18 to 29 in good health.

J is TRBJ1-2 and V is TRBV30; 7 bases fit TRBD1. The V gene's germline CDR1 is GTSNPN and CDR2 SVGIG (reference sequence). There are 12 residues in the CDR3. After removal of 4 bases from V and 4 bases from J, the junction contained 3 bases not matched to a gene. The CDR3, as DNA: TGTGCCTGGACTACAGGGGCCTATGGCTACACCTTC. Translation gives CAWTTGAYGYTF.

The J gene is TRBJ1-1, the V gene TRBV13; TRBD1 is a possible D gene (5 bases). Trimming took 5 bases from V and 0 from J, leaving 10 bases between them. Germline CDR1 and CDR2: PRHDT and FYEKMQ (reference sequence). This CDR3 has 14 residues. CDR3 amino acids: CASSLTDMNTEAFF. In DNA, the CDR3 is TGTGCCAGCAGCCTGACAGACATGAACACTGAAGCTTTCTTT.

This clone was seen once. The gene calls are TRBV7-6 and TRBJ1-1; D call uncertain. The CDR3 totals 13 residues. CDR1 SGHVS and CDR2 FNYEAQ come from the germline V gene. Trimming removed 2 bases from V and 10 bases from J, with 14 bases in between. CDR3 nucleotides: TGTGCCAGCAGCTTATCAATCGGGTCGTCAGCTTTCTTT. This encodes CASSLSIGSSAFF.

CDR3 DNA: TGTGCCAGCAGCCCCGGAACAGGGAACACTGAAGCTTTCTTT. Translated: CASSPGTGNTEAFF. The chain joins TRBV6-6 to TRBJ1-1, with D maybe TRBD1 (5 bases). This CDR3 has 14 amino acids. The V end was cut by 6 bases, the J end by 1 base, with 12 bases between. CDR1 and CDR2 from the germline V gene are MNHNY and SVGAGI (reference sequence).

V and J are TRBV5-1 and TRBJ2-3; 7 bases are shared with TRBD2. The germline V gene encodes CDR1 SGHRS and CDR2 YFSETQ. V lost 0 bases, J lost 1 base, and 2 bases stayed unmatched. The CDR3 totals 15 residues. This CDR3 is CASSLERGRTDTQYF. As DNA, the CDR3 is TGCGCCAGCAGCTTGGAGCGGGGCCGCACAGATACGCAGTATTTT.

This chain uses TRBV5-1 with TRBJ1-1; maybe TRBD1 (5 bases). Germline V gene data show CDR1 as SGHRS and CDR2 as YFSETQ. The CDR3 covers 14 residues. Trimming cost V 0 bases and J 7 bases, with 13 bases left between them. Here the CDR3 DNA reads TGCGCCAGCAGCTTGGAAGAGGGGATTAATGAAGCTTTCTTT. Protein product: CASSLEEGINEAFF.

The J gene is TRBJ2-7, the V gene TRBV9; D gene uncertain. V was cut by 3 bases and J by 5 bases, with 12 bases left in between. CDR1 is SGDLS, CDR2 YYNGEE, per germline. This CDR3 contains 13 residues. CDR3 loop: CASSASVVDEQYF. CDR3 in DNA: TGTGCCAGCAGCGCTTCGGTAGTCGACGAGCAGTACTTC.

This rearrangement joins TRBV30 to TRBJ2-5; the D call may be TRBD1 or TRBD2 (5 bases each). The ends were cut back, 6 bases at V and 5 bases at J, with 16 bases in the middle. CDR1 and CDR2 from the germline V gene are GTSNPN and SVGIG (reference sequence). The CDR3 has 13 residues. CDR3: CACLIQGRETQYF. DNA of the CDR3: TGTGCCTGTCTAATCCAGGGACGCGAGACCCAGTACTTC.

The sample holds a few counts of this clone. Within the sample, other DNA sequences also encode this same CDR3. The chain carries TRBV5-1 and TRBJ1-5, with a possible D match to TRBD1 (5 bases). This CDR3 is 14 amino acids long. V lost 0 bases and J lost 4, with 8 bases in between. In germline, CDR1 is SGHRS, CDR2 YFSETQ. CDR3 coding DNA: TGCGCCAGCAGCTTGGCCGGGGGAAATCAGCCCCAGCATTTT. Its protein is CASSLAGGNQPQHF. Full variable domain (remainder filled in from reference TRBV5-1 and TRBJ1-5): KAGVTQTPRYLIKTRGQQVTLSCSPISGHRSVSWYQQTPGQGLQFLFEYFSETQRNKGNFPGRFSGRQFSNSRSEMNVSTLELGDSALYLCASSLAGGNQPQHFGDGTRLSIL.

The V call is TRBV29-1, the J call TRBJ2-5, with TRBD1 matching 7 bases. CDR3 length: 13 residues. Germline V lookup: CDR1 SQVTM, CDR2 ANQGSEA. The V segment lost 4 bases and the J segment 4 bases; nucleotides outside the gene matches: 6. CDR3 in amino acids: CSVVTGPGETQYF. The DNA of the CDR3 is TGCAGCGTTGTGACAGGGCCTGGAGAGACCCAGTACTTC.

Comments on this clone: Other DNA variants within this sample encode the same CDR3. The V call is TRBV27, the J call TRBJ2-1; 11 nucleotides match TRBD2. This CDR3 is 14 amino acids long. CDR1 is MNHEY and CDR2 is SMNVEV in the germline V gene (reference sequence). V gave up 6 bases and J gave up 6 bases; unmatched junction bases: 4. The DNA of the CDR3 is TGTGCCAGCAGGTTAGCGGGGGGGCCCAATGAGCAGTTCTTC. It yields the protein CASRLAGGPNEQFF.

The J gene is TRBJ2-7, the V gene TRBV18; the D call may be TRBD1 or TRBD2 (5 bases each). Trimming removed 2 bases at V and 2 bases at J, with 10 bases between. The CDR3 contains 14 residues. Germline V CDR1 and CDR2: KGHSH, LQKENI. The CDR3 protein is CASSPEGHTYEQYF. The CDR3 DNA reads as TGTGCCAGCTCACCAGAGGGGCATACCTACGAGCAGTACTTC.

The V gene is TRBV13, the J gene TRBJ2-7; D possibly corresponds to TRBD1 (6 bases). The CDR3 contains 14 residues. Trimming pared 3 bases from V and 5 bases from J, leaving 14 bases between. Germline V gives CDR1 PRHDT, CDR2 FYEKMQ (reference sequence). CDR3 loop: CASSFRTETHEQYF. The DNA of the CDR3 is TGTGCCAGCAGCTTCAGGACAGAGACCCACGAGCAGTACTTC.